Each of the 30 T cell receptor beta chains below was sequenced from the same sample in a study of cytomegalovirus exposure and HLA in healthy donors. PCR employed 60 Vbeta and 13 Jbeta primers. Data came from immunoSEQ multiplex PCR; TCRdb stores just in-frame clones and leaves some out. The sample includes roughly 100,000 clones, 70% to 90% seen only once; the top ten take around 5.6%. Sequences were obtained from PBMCs. These receptors were taken from a young woman in good health and CMV-seropositive.

This sequence joins TRBV5-6 and TRBJ1-1; a weak D match, TRBD1 (5 bases). Germline V gene lookup returns CDR1 SGHDT and CDR2 YYEEEE. This CDR3 has 16 amino acids. V was cut by 4 bases and J by 5 bases, with 21 bases left in between. CDR3 residues: CASSPTGSPSWTEAFF. The CDR3 DNA reads as TGTGCCAGCAGCCCAACAGGATCTCCCTCATGGACTGAAGCTTTCTTT.

This chain links TRBV6-5 with TRBJ2-7; D might be TRBD2 (5 bases). This CDR3 is built from 13 residues. Germline lookup yields CDR1 MNHEY and CDR2 SVGAGI. The V end lost 2 bases, the J end lost 3 bases, and 8 bases lay between the germline ends. The CDR3: CASSYAEGYEQYF. In nucleotides, the CDR3 is TGTGCCAGCAGTTACGCCGAGGGCTACGAGCAGTACTTC.

The J gene is TRBJ2-1, the V gene TRBV10-1; TRBD2 matches at 8 bases. The CDR3 contains 17 residues. V lost 0 bases and J lost 5; bases outside the gene matches: 9. The germline V gene has CDR1 WNHNN and CDR2 SYGVQD (reference sequence). The CDR3 bases are TGCGCCAGCAGTGAGTCGATGTCGGTAGCGGGGAACAATGAGCAGTTCTTC. Its translation is CASSESMSVAGNNEQFF.

V usage is TRBV9 and J usage is TRBJ1-1; TRBD1 aligns across 7 bases. CDR3 length equals 15 residues. Germline V CDR1 and CDR2: SGDLS, YYNGEE. Losses at the gene ends were 3 bases for V and 6 bases for J; bases not matched to a gene: 11. Here the CDR3 DNA reads TGTGCCAGCAGCGGCCCAGGGGGAACCAGGCCTGAAGCTTTCTTT. As protein: CASSGPGGTRPEAFF.

This chain connects TRBV19 to TRBJ1-3; D not certain. The germline gives CDR1 LNHDA, CDR2 SQIVND (reference sequence). The V end lost 1 base, the J end lost 0 bases, and 7 bases lay between the germline ends. This CDR3 has 15 amino acids. The CDR3 nucleotides are TGTGCCAGTAGTATAGGCGGAGGCTCTGGAAACACCATATATTTT. It is translated as CASSIGGGSGNTIYF.

This clone has only one observation. V and J are TRBV2 and TRBJ1-5; perhaps TRBD1 as D (5 bases). Germline V gene data show CDR1 as SNHLY and CDR2 as FYNNEI. V was pared by 8 bases and J by 9 bases, with 11 bases between. The CDR3 runs 11 residues. The CDR3 bases are TGTGCCAGCGGGACTGGTGGGCCCCAGCATTTT. Its translation is CASGTGGPQHF.

The chain couples TRBV6-6 to TRBJ1-1; 7 bases align to TRBD1. The CDR3 consists of 16 residues. Trimming took 0 bases from V and 5 from J; bases not matched to a gene: 9. CDR1 MNHNY and CDR2 SVGAGI come from the germline V gene (reference sequence). In nucleotides, the CDR3 is TGTGCCAGCAGTTACTCCAGACAGGGATCGGGGACTGAAGCTTTCTTT. The encoded protein is CASSYSRQGSGTEAFF.

This clone was recorded a few times. The chain joins TRBV27 to TRBJ1-1; TRBD1 is a possible D gene (5 bases). The CDR3 runs to 13 residues. Per germline, CDR1 MNHEY and CDR2 SMNVEV (reference sequence). Trimming left V 4 bases short and J 6 bases short, with 12 bases between. CDR3 bases: TGTGCCAGCAGTTCCCGACAGTGGGCTGAAGCTTTCTTT. Translated: CASSSRQWAEAFF.

The genes are TRBV6-4 and TRBJ2-1, with D uncertain. CDR1 is MRHNA and CDR2 is SNTAGT in the germline V gene. Trimming stripped 7 bases from V and 4 bases from J, with 17 bases between. The CDR3 loop spans 15 amino acids. CDR3 nucleotides: TGTGCCAGCACTACTCAAGACTTGGAGTACAATGAGCAGTTCTTC. Amino acids: CASTTQDLEYNEQFF.

V and J are TRBV6-5 and TRBJ2-1; 12 bases align to TRBD2. CDR1 and CDR2 from the germline V gene are MNHEY and SVGAGI. J lost 6 bases, V lost 8 bases, and 5 bases had no gene match. This CDR3 has 14 amino acids. The chain's CDR3 is CASFGLAGFNEQFF. The CDR3 nucleotides read TGTGCCAGCTTCGGACTAGCGGGATTCAATGAGCAGTTCTTC.

The genes are TRBV27 and TRBJ1-2, with 11 bases that match TRBD1. There are 15 residues in the CDR3. The junction had 10 bases not matched to a gene; V was cut back by 5 bases and J by 8 bases. Germline values: CDR1 MNHEY, CDR2 SMNVEV (reference sequence). The CDR3 bases are TGTGCCAGCAGTCAATGGGGGACAGGGGGGGGCGGCTACACCTTC. It is translated as CASSQWGTGGGGYTF.

This chain links TRBV28 with TRBJ1-1; D remains unclear. This CDR3 has 15 amino acids. Germline CDR1 is MDHEN and CDR2 is SYDVKM. Trimming pared 3 bases from V and 1 base from J, leaving 12 bases between. The CDR3 sequence: CASSFPTPRNTEAFF. The CDR3 DNA sequence: TGTGCCAGCAGTTTCCCGACACCGAGGAACACTGAAGCTTTCTTT.

V is TRBV11-3 and J is TRBJ2-1, with 8 bases that match TRBD2. The germline gives CDR1 SGHNT, CDR2 YENEEA. The CDR3 contains 15 residues. Unmatched junction bases numbered 1, after V lost 1 base and J lost 2 bases. In DNA form, the CDR3 reads TGTGCCAGCAGCTTAGGAGCGGGAGCCTACAATGAGCAGTTCTTC. As protein: CASSLGAGAYNEQFF.

The genes are TRBV7-9 and TRBJ2-7; no clear D gene. CDR1 is SEHNR, CDR2 FQNEAQ, per germline (reference sequence). This CDR3 spans 15 amino acids. With 5 bases removed from V and 3 bases from J, the gap between germline ends came to 17 bases. The CDR3, as DNA: TGTGCCAGCAGCCCAGGCCCTTTACCTGACTACGAGCAGTACTTC. Residues: CASSPGPLPDYEQYF.

This chain uses TRBV15 with TRBJ1-1; unclear D gene. CDR3 length: 14 residues. In germline, CDR1 is LNHNV, CDR2 YYDKDF (reference sequence). The ends were cut back, 3 bases at V and 11 bases at J, with 19 bases in the middle. CDR3 nucleotides: TGTGCCACCAGCAGTTACGAGGGCTCAATAAGGGCTTTCTTT. This sequence encodes CATSSYEGSIRAFF. The full variable domain, in which reference TRBV15 and TRBJ1-1 provide the parts outside the CDR3, is DAMVIQNPRYQVTQFGKPVTLSCSQTLNHNVMYWYQQKSSQAPKLLFHYYDKDFNNEADTPDNFQSRRPNTSFCFLDIRSPGLGDTAMYLCATSSYEGSIRAFFGQGTRLTVV.

The V gene is TRBV6-5, the J gene TRBJ2-1; perhaps TRBD1 as D (5 bases). The germline V gene has CDR1 MNHEY and CDR2 SVGAGI. The CDR3 sequence is 14 residues long. The V end lost 9 bases, the J end lost 0 bases, and 12 bases lay between the germline ends. CDR3: CASSPQGSYNEQFF. The CDR3 region has the DNA TGTGCCAGTTCCCCGCAGGGCTCCTACAATGAGCAGTTCTTC.

The chain uses TRBV11-2 and TRBJ1-2; D is unclear. Deletions cut 5 bases from V and 3 bases from J, with 10 bases between. The CDR3 has 13 residues. Germline CDR1 SGHAT, CDR2 FQNNGV. The CDR3 nucleotides read TGTGCCAGCAGCCGGACCGGGGACTATGGCTACACCTTC. Amino acids: CASSRTGDYGYTF. Based on the CDR3 plus reference TRBV11-2 and TRBJ1-2, the full variable domain is EAGVAQSPRYKIIEKRQSVAFWCNPISGHATLYWYQQILGQGPKLLIQFQNNGVVDDSQLPKDRFSAERLKGVDSTLKIQPAKLEDSAVYLCASSRTGDYGYTFGSGTRLTVV.

The rearrangement links TRBV10-3 to TRBJ2-7, with D possibly being TRBD2 (6 bases). CDR1 and CDR2 from the germline V gene are ENHRY and SYGVKD. The CDR3 sequence is 14 residues long. Trimming pared 6 bases from V and 2 bases from J, leaving 14 bases between. CDR3 sequence reads: CAISGGGSTYEQYF. The CDR3 DNA sequence: TGTGCCATCAGCGGTGGAGGGAGTACCTACGAGCAGTACTTC.

The CDR3 reads CASSQARAGISNTEAFF. The CDR3 DNA reads TGCGCCAGCAGCCAAGCCCGGGCGGGGATATCGAACACTGAAGCTTTCTTT. The rearrangement links TRBV4-1 to TRBJ1-1; D is undetermined. Trimming shortened V by 1 base and J by 1 base, and 16 bases separated the two germline ends. The germline CDR1 and CDR2 sequences are MGHRA and YSYEKL. This CDR3 region has 17 residues.

The rearrangement uses TRBV29-1 and TRBJ2-1, with 8 bases identical to TRBD2. The CDR3 is made up of 14 amino acids. Germline V gives CDR1 SQVTM, CDR2 ANQGSEA. V was pared by 7 bases and J by 0 bases, with 5 bases of the junction left unmatched. Here the CDR3 DNA reads TGCAGCGCCGAGCGGGGGAGCTCCTACAATGAGCAGTTCTTC. This translates into CSAERGSSYNEQFF.

The CDR3 reads CASSLNFPGEYTEAFF. The CDR3 DNA reads as TGCGCCAGCAGCTTGAACTTCCCAGGGGAATACACTGAAGCTTTCTTT. The chain employs TRBV5-1 and TRBJ1-1; a possible D gene is TRBD1 (6 bases). Trimming shortened V by 1 base and J by 3 bases, and 16 bases separated the two germline ends. Germline V lookup: CDR1 SGHRS, CDR2 YFSETQ. This CDR3 has 16 residues. Combining the CDR3 with reference TRBV5-1 and TRBJ1-1 gives the whole variable domain KAGVTQTPRYLIKTRGQQVTLSCSPISGHRSVSWYQQTPGQGLQFLFEYFSETQRNKGNFPGRFSGRQFSNSRSEMNVSTLELGDSALYLCASSLNFPGEYTEAFFGQGTRLTVV.

The chain combines TRBV4-1 with TRBJ2-1, with D unclear. V shed 5 bases and J shed 7 bases, with 12 bases lying between them. Germline-derived CDR1 and CDR2 are MGHRA and YSYEKL. This CDR3 has 13 amino acids. In DNA, the CDR3 is TGCGCCAGCAGCAACTTAGACTCTAATGAGCAGTTCTTC. Encoded protein: CASSNLDSNEQFF.

The J gene is TRBJ2-7, the V gene TRBV28, with 7 bases identical to TRBD2. This CDR3 region has 16 residues. Germline loops: CDR1 MDHEN, CDR2 SYDVKM. With 5 bases clipped from V and 0 bases from J, the junction kept 10 bases outside the gene matches. The CDR3 nucleotides are TGTGCCAGCAGTGCCCCTGGGGGGGTTAACTCCTACGAGCAGTACTTC. Residues: CASSAPGGVNSYEQYF.

This clone was seen more than once but under ten times. The chain is built from TRBV6-6 and TRBJ2-7; D may be TRBD2 (6 bases). The germline CDR1 and CDR2 sequences are MNHNY and SVGAGI (reference sequence). This CDR3 spans 15 amino acids. Trimming left V 4 bases short and J 0 bases short, with 13 bases between. The CDR3 DNA reads TGTGCCAGCAGTTTAGCGGCTCAAAGCTCCTACGAGCAGTACTTC. Translation gives CASSLAAQSSYEQYF.

The genes are TRBV5-1 and TRBJ1-3, with TRBD1 as a possible D gene (5 bases). Germline CDR1 and CDR2: SGHRS and YFSETQ. The V and J ends lost 4 bases and 4 bases respectively, with 18 bases between them. CDR3 length: 16 amino acids. CDR3 DNA sequence: TGCGCCAGCAGCCCTTGGGTAGCGGGGACCGGAAACACCATATATTTT. It encodes CASSPWVAGTGNTIYF.

A few counts support this clone. The chain joins TRBV6-4 to TRBJ2-3; 12 nucleotides agree with TRBD2. The CDR3 runs 16 residues. Germline V gene data show CDR1 as MRHNA and CDR2 as SNTAGT. J lost 4 bases, V lost 5 bases, and 7 bases had no gene match. The CDR3 sequence is CASSPGLAGSSDTQYF. CDR3 in DNA: TGTGCCAGCAGTCCAGGACTAGCGGGGTCTTCAGATACGCAGTATTTT.

V usage is TRBV2 and J usage is TRBJ2-2; TRBD2 is a possible D gene (7 bases). Trimming left V 3 bases short and J 4 bases short, with 12 bases between. This CDR3 is 15 amino acids long. Germline V gene data show CDR1 as SNHLY and CDR2 as FYNNEI. In DNA form, the CDR3 reads TGTGCCAGCAGTGATAGGGGGGAGGGCACCGGGGAGCTGTTTTTT. Its protein product is CASSDRGEGTGELFF. Together with reference TRBV2 and TRBJ2-2, the CDR3 gives the full variable domain: EPEVTQTPSHQVTQMGQEVILRCVPISNHLYFYWYRQILGQKVEFLVSFYNNEISEKSEIFDDQFSVERPDGSNFTLKIRSTKLEDSAMYFCASSDRGEGTGELFFGEGSRLTVL.

In this sample, this clone turned up a few times. The chain combines TRBV28 with TRBJ1-2; the D gene is possibly TRBD1 (6 bases). The CDR3 runs to 14 residues. Germline V gene lookup returns CDR1 MDHEN and CDR2 SYDVKM. Trimming removed 1 base from V and 2 bases from J, with 8 bases in between. CDR3: CASSLFRGNYGYTF. In DNA, the CDR3 is TGTGCCAGCAGTTTATTCAGGGGAAACTATGGCTACACCTTC.

The chain couples TRBV5-1 to TRBJ1-4; D is undetermined. This CDR3 has 18 amino acids. Germline lookup yields CDR1 SGHRS and CDR2 YFSETQ. V lost 2 bases and J 0 bases, leaving 17 bases between the germline ends. DNA for the CDR3: TGCGCCAGCAGCTTTGAGAGAGCGCTGGAGGCAACTAATGAAAAACTGTTTTTT. Amino acid sequence: CASSFERALEATNEKLFF.

J is TRBJ2-7 and V is TRBV25-1; D unclear. CDR1 and CDR2 from the germline V gene are MGHDK and SYGVNS. V lost 3 bases and J 0 bases, leaving 12 bases between the germline ends. CDR3 length: 15 amino acids. The CDR3 loop reads CASSDPSVSSYEQYF. The DNA for the CDR3 is TGTGCCAGCAGTGATCCCAGCGTTAGCTCCTACGAGCAGTACTTC.